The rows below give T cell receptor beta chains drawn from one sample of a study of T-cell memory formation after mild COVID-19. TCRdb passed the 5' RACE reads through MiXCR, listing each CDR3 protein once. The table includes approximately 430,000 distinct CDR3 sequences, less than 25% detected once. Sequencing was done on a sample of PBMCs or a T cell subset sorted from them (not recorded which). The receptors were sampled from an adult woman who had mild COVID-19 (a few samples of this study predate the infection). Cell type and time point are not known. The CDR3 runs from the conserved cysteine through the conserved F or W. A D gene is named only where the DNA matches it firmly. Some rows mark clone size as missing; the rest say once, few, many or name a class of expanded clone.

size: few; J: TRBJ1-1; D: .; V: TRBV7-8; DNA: TGTGCCAGCAGCTTATACGTCGGGGCCCCTGAAGCTTTCTTT; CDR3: CASSLYVGAPEAFF
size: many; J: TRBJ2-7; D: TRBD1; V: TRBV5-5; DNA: TGTGCCAGCAGCCCGGGACAGAAACGCGAGCAGTACTTC; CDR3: CASSPGQKREQYF
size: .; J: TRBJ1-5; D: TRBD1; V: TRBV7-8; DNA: TGTGCCAGCAGCGTACAGGGGGGGCCCCAGCATTTT; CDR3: CASSVQGGPQHF
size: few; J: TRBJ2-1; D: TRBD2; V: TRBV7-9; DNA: TGTGCCTTCCTAGCGGCCTCCTCCTACAATGAGCAGTTCTTC; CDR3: CAFLAASSYNEQFF
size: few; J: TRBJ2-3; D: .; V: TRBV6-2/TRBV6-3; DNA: TGTGCCAGCAGGCGCGGGATCGCGCAGTATTTT; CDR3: CASRRGIAQYF
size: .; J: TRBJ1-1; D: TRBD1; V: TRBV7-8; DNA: TGTGCCAGCAGCCTCAGGGGGCGATTTGGCACTGAAGCTTTCTTT; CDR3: CASSLRGRFGTEAFF
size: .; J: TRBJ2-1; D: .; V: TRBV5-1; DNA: TGCGCCAGCAGCTCGGGGACACCCTACAATGAGCAGTTCTTC; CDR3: CASSSGTPYNEQFF
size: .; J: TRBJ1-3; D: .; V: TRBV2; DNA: TGTGCCAGCTACTACTCTGGAAACACCATATATTTT; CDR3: CASYYSGNTIYF
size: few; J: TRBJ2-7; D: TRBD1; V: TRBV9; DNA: TGTGCCAGCAGCCACGACAGGGGGTCCTACGAGCAGTACTTC; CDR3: CASSHDRGSYEQYF
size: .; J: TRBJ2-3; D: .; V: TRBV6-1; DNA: TGTGCCAGCAGTGGCCCCGGGACTAGCACAGATACGCAGTATTTT; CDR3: CASSGPGTSTDTQYF
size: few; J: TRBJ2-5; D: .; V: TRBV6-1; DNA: TGTGCCAGCAGTCCCCGTGGGTACCAGTACTTC; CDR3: CASSPRGYQYF
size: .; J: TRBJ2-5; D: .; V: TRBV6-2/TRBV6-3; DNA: TGTGCCAGCTTAGACAGCCTGGGGCCCCAAGAGACCCAGTACTTC; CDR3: CASLDSLGPQETQYF
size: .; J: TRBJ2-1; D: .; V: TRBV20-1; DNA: TGCAGTGCCTCGATCGGGGGAGCGGCCTACAATGAGCAGTTCTTC; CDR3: CSASIGGAAYNEQFF
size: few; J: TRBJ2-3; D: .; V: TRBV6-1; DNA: TGTGCCAGCAGTGAAGTCGCGACAGATACGCAGTATTTT; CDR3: CASSEVATDTQYF
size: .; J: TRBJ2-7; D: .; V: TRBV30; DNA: TGTGCCTGGAGTACGACGGGGAGCTACGAGCAGTACTTC; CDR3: CAWSTTGSYEQYF
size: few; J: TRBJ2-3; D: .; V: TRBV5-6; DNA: TGTGCCAGCAGCTCCCGGGGGCTTCTGAATTTT; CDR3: CASSSRGLLNF
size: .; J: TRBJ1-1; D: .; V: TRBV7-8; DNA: TGTGCCAGCAGCTTAGGGGGGTTGAGGAACACTGAAGCTTTCTTT; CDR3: CASSLGGLRNTEAFF
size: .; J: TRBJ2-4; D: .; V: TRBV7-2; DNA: TGTGCCAGCAGCTCTAGAGGGAACATTCAGTACTTC; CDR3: CASSSRGNIQYF
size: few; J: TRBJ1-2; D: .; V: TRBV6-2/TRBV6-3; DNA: TGTGCCAGCAGTTACCTCCCCCTCTATGGCTACACCTTC; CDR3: CASSYLPLYGYTF
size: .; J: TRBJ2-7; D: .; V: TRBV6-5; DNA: TGTGCCAGCATGGGGCAGGGGCGAAACTACGAGCAGTACTTC; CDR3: CASMGQGRNYEQYF
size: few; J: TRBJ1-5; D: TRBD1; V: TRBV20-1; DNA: TGCAGTGCAATCGGACAGGGAAGGGATCAGCCCCAGCATTTT; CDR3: CSAIGQGRDQPQHF
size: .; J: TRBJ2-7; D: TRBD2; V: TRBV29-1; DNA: TGCAGCGTTGAGGGACTAGCGGGGGCCAACACCTACGAGCAGTACTTC; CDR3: CSVEGLAGANTYEQYF
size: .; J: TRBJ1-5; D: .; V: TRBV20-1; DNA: TGCAGTGCTTATGATCGAGGTGGGGGTCAGCCCCAGCATTTT; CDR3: CSAYDRGGGQPQHF
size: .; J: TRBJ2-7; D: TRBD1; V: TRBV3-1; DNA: TGTGCCAGCAGCCTCATGACAGGGAACCACGAGCAGTACTTC; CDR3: CASSLMTGNHEQYF
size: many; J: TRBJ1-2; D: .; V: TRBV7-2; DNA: TGTGCCAGCAGCTTGTACATATCTAACTATGGCTACACCTTC; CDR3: CASSLYISNYGYTF